The TCR beta chain under discussion was sequenced for a study of blood T cells in healthy people across ages. Regarding the study as a whole: The authors considered diversity estimates from one million T cells to be underestimates. A strong correlation was found between TCR beta diversity and the percentage of naive T cells.

It was with a sample-barcoded 5' primer and a J-beta primer mix that a second PCR of about 7 to 12 cycles was run. Every molecule of cDNA carried a tag from a template-switch adaptor with 12 random nucleotides. TCRdb reprocessed the 5' RACE reads via MiXCR and lists one record per CDR3 protein. The sample lists more than 1.4 million distinct CDR3 sequences, around 39% occurring once. Germline V gene lookup returns CDR1 MGHDK and CDR2 SYGVNS. CDR3 length equals 12 residues. V shed 8 bases and J shed 4 bases, with 12 bases lying between them. A remark on this clonotype: What it recognizes is unknown.

Total RNA extracted from each sample amounted to at least 5.5 micrograms. The material sequenced was blood. The origin of this receptor is a woman aged 18-29 years in good health. The chain joins TRBV25-1 to TRBJ2-7; D is unclear. The CDR3 DNA follows: TGTGCCAGCTCTATAAGCAGGTACGAGCAGTACTTC. Translated: CASSISRYEQYF.